This T cell receptor beta chain was profiled in a study of blood T cell repertoires in COVID-19. Study background: Collection of acute and convalescent COVID-19 samples took place in the United States, Italy and Spain. Sources were T cells, B-cell-depleted T cells, or PBMCs; the material itself was cDNA or gDNA.

The germline CDR1 and CDR2 sequences are SEHNR and FQNEAQ (reference sequence). This CDR3 region has 15 residues. Trimming removed 1 base from V and 4 bases from J, with 10 bases in between. Original data processing: It was from reference gene primer amplification that nucleated cell counts were estimated. Method: immunoSEQ multiplex PCR; TCRdb's copy keeps in-frame clones and lacks some. V and J calls and clone size are as listed in that table; D and trimming were resolved from the DNA. The sample includes 150,000 to 200,000 clones, about four fifths of them seen just once. This TCR came from a woman aged 35 to 49 with COVID-19, enrolled during active disease. The genes are TRBV7-9 and TRBJ1-4; D might be TRBD1 (5 bases). Sequenced input: peripheral blood. CDR3 DNA sequence: TGTGCCAGCAGCTTAGGAAGGGGAGGTAATGAAAAACTGTTTTTT. It yields the protein CASSLGRGGNEKLFF.